These 2 T cell receptor beta chains were all obtained from the same sample, sequenced in a study of beta chain features in type 1 diabetes. The isolated RNA, all of it, was reverse transcribed, so expressed TCRB transcripts were what got sequenced. Here immunoSEQ multiplex PCR was the method, and the copy in TCRdb shows in-frame clones only, minus some. In the table there are some 150,000 clones, about 9.2% of which are singletons. The sample taken for sequencing was central memory CD4+ T cells from blood. The receptors shown here come from a man younger than 35 in good health.

This clone appeared a few times. V usage is TRBV25-1 and J usage is TRBJ2-7, with 11 nucleotides matching TRBD2. This CDR3 has 13 amino acids. J was trimmed by 4 bases and V by 7 bases; bases with no gene match: 3. CDR1 is MGHDK, CDR2 SYGVNS, per germline. The DNA of the CDR3 is TGTGCCAGCATTAGCGGGGGGGCATACGAGCAGTACTTC. Its translation is CASISGGAYEQYF.

This clone was observed a few times. The rearrangement links TRBV7-2 to TRBJ1-5, with D tentatively TRBD1 (5 bases). The CDR3 loop spans 12 amino acids. Trimming took off 8 bases at V and 7 bases at J, with 12 bases between the two ends. Germline assignment: CDR1 SGHTA and CDR2 FQGNSA. CDR3 loop: CASGLEGQPQHF. The CDR3 nucleotides read TGTGCCAGCGGCCTGGAGGGGCAGCCCCAGCATTTT.